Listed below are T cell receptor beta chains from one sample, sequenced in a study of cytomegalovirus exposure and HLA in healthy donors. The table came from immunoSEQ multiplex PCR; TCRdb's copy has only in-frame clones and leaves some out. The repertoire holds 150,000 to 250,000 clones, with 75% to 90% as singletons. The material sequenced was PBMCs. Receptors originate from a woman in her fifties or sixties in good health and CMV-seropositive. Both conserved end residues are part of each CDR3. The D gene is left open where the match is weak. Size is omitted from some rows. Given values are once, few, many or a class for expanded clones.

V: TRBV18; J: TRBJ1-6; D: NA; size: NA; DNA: TGTGCCAGCTCGCGCGGACAGTCAGATTCACCCCTCCACTTT; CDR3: CASSRGQSDSPLHF
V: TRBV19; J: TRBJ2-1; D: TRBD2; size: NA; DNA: TGTGCCAGTAGTTTCGGACTAGCGGGGGGGCCCAAGCAGTTCTTC; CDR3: CASSFGLAGGPKQFF
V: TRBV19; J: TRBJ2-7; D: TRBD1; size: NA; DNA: TGTGCCAGTAGTCCAGTGGACAGGGGGCGCGGGCACGAGCAGTACTTC; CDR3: CASSPVDRGRGHEQYF
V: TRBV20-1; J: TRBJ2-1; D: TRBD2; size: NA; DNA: TGCAGTGCTAGGAAGGCGGGGGGGCAGTTCTTC; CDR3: CSARKAGGQFF
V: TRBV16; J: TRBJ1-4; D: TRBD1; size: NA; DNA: TGTGCCAGCAGCCGACAGGGATATGAAAAACTGTTTTTT; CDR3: CASSRQGYEKLFF
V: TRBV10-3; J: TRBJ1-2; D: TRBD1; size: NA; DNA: TGTGCCATCAGTGATCCGACAGGGATTGGCGCCTTC; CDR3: CAISDPTGIGAF
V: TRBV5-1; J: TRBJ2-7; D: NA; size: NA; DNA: TGCGCCAGCAGCCGAAGCCAACAGGGCGCGAGCTCCTACGAGCAGTACTTC; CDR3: CASSRSQQGASSYEQYF
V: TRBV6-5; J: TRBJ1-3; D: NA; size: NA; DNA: TGTGCCAGCAGTTACTCAGGGGCTGGAAACACCATATATTTT; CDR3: CASSYSGAGNTIYF
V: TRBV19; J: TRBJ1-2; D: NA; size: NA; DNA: TGTGCCAGTAGTCTGAACTATTATTGGACCTTC; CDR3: CASSLNYYWTF
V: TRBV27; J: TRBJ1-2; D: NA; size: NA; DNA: TGTGCCAGCAGTTTATATCCCCCTGGCTTGGGGGGTCTCAACTATGGCTACACCTTC; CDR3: CASSLYPPGLGGLNYGYTF
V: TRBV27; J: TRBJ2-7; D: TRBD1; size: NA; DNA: TGTGCCAGCAGTTTAGTTGGGACAGGGGCCTGCGAGCAGTACTTC; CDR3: CASSLVGTGACEQYF
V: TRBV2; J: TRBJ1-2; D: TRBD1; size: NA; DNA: TGTGCCAGCAGTGTGGGACAGGTCTATGGCTACACCTTC; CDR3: CASSVGQVYGYTF
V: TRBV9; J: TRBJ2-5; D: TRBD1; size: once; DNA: TGTGCCAGCAGCGTAGGTCTGGGACAGGGAACGGAGACCCAGTACTTC; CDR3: CASSVGLGQGTETQYF
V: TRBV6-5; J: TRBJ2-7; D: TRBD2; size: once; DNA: TGTGCCACCGGACTAGCGGGGCTCTACGAGCAGTACTTC; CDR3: CATGLAGLYEQYF
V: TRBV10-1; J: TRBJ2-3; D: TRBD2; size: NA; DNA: TGCGCCAGCAGTGAGGACCCTAGCGGGGGGGCCGCGACAGATACGCAGTATTTT; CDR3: CASSEDPSGGAATDTQYF
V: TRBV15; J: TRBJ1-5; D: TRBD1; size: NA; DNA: TGTGCCACCAGCAGAGAAATCCGGGGCAGGGGGCGCGGAACCAATCAGCCCCAGCATTTT; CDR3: CATSREIRGRGRGTNQPQHF
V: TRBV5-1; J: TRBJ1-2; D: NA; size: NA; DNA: TGCGCCAGCAGCTTACAGGATGCCCTTGATGGCTACACCTTC; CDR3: CASSLQDALDGYTF
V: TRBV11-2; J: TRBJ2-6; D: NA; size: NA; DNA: TGTGCCAGCAGCAAGATCAGGGGGGTAGGGGCCAACGTCCTGACTTTC; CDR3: CASSKIRGVGANVLTF
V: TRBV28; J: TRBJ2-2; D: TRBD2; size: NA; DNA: TGTGCCAGCAGTCACGGGGGAGGGGACACCGGGGAGCTGTTTTTT; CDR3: CASSHGGGDTGELFF
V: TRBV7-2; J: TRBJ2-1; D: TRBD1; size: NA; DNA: TGTGCCAGCAACCGGGACAGGGGCTACAATGAGCAGTTCTTC; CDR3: CASNRDRGYNEQFF
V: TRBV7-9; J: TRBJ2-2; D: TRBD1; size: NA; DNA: TGTGCCAGCAGCCGTTTCGGACAGGGGGGGGCCGGGGAGCTGTTTTTT; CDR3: CASSRFGQGGAGELFF
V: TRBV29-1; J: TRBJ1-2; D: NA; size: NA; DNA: TGCAGCGTTGAAGACACTTCTAACTATGGCTACACCTTC; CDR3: CSVEDTSNYGYTF
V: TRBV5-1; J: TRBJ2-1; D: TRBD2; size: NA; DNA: TGCGCCAGCAGCTTGGCTGAAGGACTAGGCTACAATGAGCAGTTCTTC; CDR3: CASSLAEGLGYNEQFF
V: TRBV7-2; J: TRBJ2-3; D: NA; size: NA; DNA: TGTGCCAGCAGCCGCCGGCCACGGGCAGATACGCAGTATTTT; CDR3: CASSRRPRADTQYF
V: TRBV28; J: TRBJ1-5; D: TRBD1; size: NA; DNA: TGTGCCAGCAGACCCCAGAGGGGAGACAGGGGGTCGTCCCCTCGATGGTCCCAGCATTTT; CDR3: CASRPQRGDRGSSPRWSQHF
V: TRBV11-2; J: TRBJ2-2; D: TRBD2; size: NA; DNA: TGTGCCAGCAGCTTAGGGCGGGGGATGAAAACCGGGGAGCTGTTTTTT; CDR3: CASSLGRGMKTGELFF
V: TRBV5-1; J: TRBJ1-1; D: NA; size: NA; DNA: TGCGCCAGCAGCTGGGGCCTCGACACTGAAGCTTTCTTT; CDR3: CASSWGLDTEAFF
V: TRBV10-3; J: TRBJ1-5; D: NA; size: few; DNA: TGTGCCATCAGTGAATCTGACAGGATCAATCAGCCCCAGCATTTT; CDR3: CAISESDRINQPQHF
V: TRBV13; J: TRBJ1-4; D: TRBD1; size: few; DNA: TGTGCCAGCAGCCCCTGGACAGGGGGCGCGGAAAAACTGTTTTTT; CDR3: CASSPWTGGAEKLFF
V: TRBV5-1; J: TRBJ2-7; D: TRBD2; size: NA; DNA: TGCGCCAGCAGCCTGGGGGGGAGGGGAGCGGGAGAAGGTAACGAGCAGTACTTC; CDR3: CASSLGGRGAGEGNEQYF
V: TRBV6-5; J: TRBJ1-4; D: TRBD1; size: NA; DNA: TGTGCCAGCAGTTATTCTATCAGGGGGCGGGGTAAACTGTTTTTT; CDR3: CASSYSIRGRGKLFF
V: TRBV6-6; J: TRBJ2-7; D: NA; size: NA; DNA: TGTGCCAGCAGTGAGGGCGGGTTCTCCTACGAGCAGTACTTC; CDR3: CASSEGGFSYEQYF
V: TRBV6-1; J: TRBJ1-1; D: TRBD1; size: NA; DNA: TGTGCCAGCAGTGAAGAGGGACAGGGAAGGACTGAAGCTTTCTTT; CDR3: CASSEEGQGRTEAFF